One T cell receptor beta chain is described in this entry. The data stem from a study of blood T cell repertoires in COVID-19. The wider study: The analysed material was cDNA or gDNA that came from T cells, B-cell-depleted T cells, or PBMCs.

TCRdb keeps only in-frame clones here, not all; method: immunoSEQ multiplex PCR. The table includes tens of thousands of clones, roughly 80% detected once. The CDR3 spans 14 residues. CDR1 and CDR2 from the germline V gene are SNHLY and FYNNEI. V trimming: 4 bases; J trimming: 3 bases; junction bases outside the gene matches: 4. Material for sequencing was peripheral blood. The TCR comes from an older woman with acute or convalescent COVID-19. V is TRBV2 and J is TRBJ2-7; 9 bases line up with TRBD2. The CDR3 here is CASSGRSGGYEQYF. The CDR3 region has the DNA TGTGCCAGCAGTGGCCGTAGCGGGGGCTACGAGCAGTACTTC.